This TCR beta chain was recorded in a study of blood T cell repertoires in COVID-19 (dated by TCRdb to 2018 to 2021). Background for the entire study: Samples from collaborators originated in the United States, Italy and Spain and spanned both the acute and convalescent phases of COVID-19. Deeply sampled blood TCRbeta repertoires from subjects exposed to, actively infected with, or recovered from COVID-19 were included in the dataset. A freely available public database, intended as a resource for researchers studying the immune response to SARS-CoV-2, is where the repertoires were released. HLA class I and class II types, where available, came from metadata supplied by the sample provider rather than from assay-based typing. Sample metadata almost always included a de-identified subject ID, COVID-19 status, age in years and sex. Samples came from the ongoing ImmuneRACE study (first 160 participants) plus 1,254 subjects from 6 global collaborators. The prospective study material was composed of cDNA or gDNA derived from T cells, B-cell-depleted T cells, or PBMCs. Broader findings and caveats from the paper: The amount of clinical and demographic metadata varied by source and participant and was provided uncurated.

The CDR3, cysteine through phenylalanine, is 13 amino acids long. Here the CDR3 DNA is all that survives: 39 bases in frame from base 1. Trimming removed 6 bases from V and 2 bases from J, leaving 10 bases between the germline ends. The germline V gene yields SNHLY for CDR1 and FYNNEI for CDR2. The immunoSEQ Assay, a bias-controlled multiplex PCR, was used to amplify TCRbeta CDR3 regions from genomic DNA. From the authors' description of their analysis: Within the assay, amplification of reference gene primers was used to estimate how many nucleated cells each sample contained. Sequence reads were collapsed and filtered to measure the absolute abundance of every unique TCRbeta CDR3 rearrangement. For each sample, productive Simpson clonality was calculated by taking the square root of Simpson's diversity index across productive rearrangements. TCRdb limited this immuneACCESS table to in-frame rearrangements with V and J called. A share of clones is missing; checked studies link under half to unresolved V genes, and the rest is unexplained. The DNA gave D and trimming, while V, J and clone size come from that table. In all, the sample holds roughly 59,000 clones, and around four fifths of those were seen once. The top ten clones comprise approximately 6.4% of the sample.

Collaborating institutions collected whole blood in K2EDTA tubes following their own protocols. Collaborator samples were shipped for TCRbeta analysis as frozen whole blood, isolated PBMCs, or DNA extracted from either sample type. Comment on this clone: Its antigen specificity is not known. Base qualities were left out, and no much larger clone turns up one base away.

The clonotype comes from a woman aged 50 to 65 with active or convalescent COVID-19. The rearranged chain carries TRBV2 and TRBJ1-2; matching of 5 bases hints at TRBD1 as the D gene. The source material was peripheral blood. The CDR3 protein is CASSLDSNYGYTF. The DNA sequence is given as TGTGCCAGCAGCCTCGACAGCAACTATGGCTACACCTTC. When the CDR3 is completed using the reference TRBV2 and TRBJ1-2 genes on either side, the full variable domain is EPEVTQTPSHQVTQMGQEVILRCVPISNHLYFYWYRQILGQKVEFLVSFYNNEISEKSEIFDDQFSVERPDGSNFTLKIRSTKLEDSAMYFCASSLDSNYGYTFGSGTRLTVV.